Relative to its sample, the clone carrying this TCR beta chain is medium-sized. No antigen is known for it. The junction had 4 bases not matched to a gene; V was cut back by 6 bases and J by 2 bases. CDR1 is MNHNS, CDR2 SASEGT, per germline. The CDR3 consists of 13 residues. The sample belongs to a study of liver allograft versus peripheral blood T cells. Across the whole study: Recipients' peripheral blood supplied the T cell receptor repertoires against which those in transplanted livers were compared. Study findings and constraints: Reportedly, liver allograft T cell receptor repertoires differed from peripheral blood ones.

TCRdb recomputed calls from the reads with MiXCR, one row per CDR3 protein. The sample lists approximately 10,000 distinct CDR3 sequences, under 20% occurring once. This chain connects TRBV6-1 to TRBJ2-7; 7 nucleotides agree with TRBD2. This receptor was identified in a human patient who had a liver transplant. Some T cells may trace back to the graft donor. CDR3 loop: CASSRGETYEQYF. The DNA for the CDR3 is TGTGCCAGCAGCCGGGGGGAAACCTACGAGCAGTACTTC.